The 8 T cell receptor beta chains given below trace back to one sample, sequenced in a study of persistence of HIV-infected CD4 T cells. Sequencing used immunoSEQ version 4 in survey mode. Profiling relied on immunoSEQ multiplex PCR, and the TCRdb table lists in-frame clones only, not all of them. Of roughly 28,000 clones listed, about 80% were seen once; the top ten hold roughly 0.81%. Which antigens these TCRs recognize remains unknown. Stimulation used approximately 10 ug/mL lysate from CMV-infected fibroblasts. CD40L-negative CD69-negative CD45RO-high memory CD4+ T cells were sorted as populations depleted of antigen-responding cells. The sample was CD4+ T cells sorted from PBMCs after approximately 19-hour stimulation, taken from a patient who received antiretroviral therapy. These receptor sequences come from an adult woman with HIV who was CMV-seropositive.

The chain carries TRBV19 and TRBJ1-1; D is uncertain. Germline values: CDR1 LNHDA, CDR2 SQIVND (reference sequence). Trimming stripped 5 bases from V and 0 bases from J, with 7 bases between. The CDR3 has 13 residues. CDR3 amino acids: CASSHGMNTEAFF. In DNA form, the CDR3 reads TGTGCCAGTAGTCACGGCATGAACACTGAAGCTTTCTTT. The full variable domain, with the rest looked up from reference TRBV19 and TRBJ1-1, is DGGITQSPKYLFRKEGQNVTLSCEQNLNHDAMYWYRQDPGQGLRLIYYSQIVNDFQKGDIAEGYSVSREKKESFPLTVTSAQKNPTAFYLCASSHGMNTEAFFGQGTRLTVV.

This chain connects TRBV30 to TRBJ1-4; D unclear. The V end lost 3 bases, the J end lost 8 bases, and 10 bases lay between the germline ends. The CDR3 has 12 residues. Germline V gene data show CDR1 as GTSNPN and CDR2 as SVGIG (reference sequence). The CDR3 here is CAWRFGGEKLFF. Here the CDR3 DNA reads TGTGCCTGGAGGTTCGGCGGGGAAAAACTGTTTTTT.

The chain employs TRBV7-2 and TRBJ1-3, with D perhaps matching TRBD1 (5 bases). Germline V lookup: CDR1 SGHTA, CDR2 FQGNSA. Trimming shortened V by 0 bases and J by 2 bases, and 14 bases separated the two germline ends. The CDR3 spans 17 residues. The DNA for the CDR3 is TGTGCCAGCAGCTTAGCAGGGGTCAGGGTGGCTGGAAACACCATATATTTT. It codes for CASSLAGVRVAGNTIYF.

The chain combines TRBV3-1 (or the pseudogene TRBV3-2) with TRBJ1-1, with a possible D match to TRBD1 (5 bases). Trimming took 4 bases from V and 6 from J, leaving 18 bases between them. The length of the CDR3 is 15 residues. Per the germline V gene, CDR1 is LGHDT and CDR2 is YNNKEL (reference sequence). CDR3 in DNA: TGTGCCAGCAGCCTTGGGACCTTCGTTGGCGCTGAAGCTTTCTTT. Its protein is CASSLGTFVGAEAFF.

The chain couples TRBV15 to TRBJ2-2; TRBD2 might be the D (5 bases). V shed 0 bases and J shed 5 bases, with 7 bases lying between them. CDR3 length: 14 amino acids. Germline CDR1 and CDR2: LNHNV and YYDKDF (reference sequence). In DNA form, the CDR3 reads TGTGCCACCAGCAGAGATAGGACTACCGGGGAGCTGTTTTTT. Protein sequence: CATSRDRTTGELFF.

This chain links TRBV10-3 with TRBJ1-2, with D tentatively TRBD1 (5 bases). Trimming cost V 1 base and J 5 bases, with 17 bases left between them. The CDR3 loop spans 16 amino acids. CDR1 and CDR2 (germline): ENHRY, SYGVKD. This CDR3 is CAISEYRGTAEYGYTF. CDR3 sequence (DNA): TGTGCCATCAGTGAGTACCGGGGGACGGCCGAGTATGGCTACACCTTC.

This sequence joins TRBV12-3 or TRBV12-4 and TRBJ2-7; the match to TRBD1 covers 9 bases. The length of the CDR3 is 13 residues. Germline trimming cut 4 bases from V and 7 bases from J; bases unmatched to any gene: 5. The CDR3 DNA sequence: TGTGCCAGCAGTTCCGACAGGGGGAAGGAGCAGTACTTC. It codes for CASSSDRGKEQYF.

The CDR3 DNA follows: TGTGCCAGCAGCTCGCCCTTCAGGTCCTACGAGCAGTACTTC. Residues: CASSSPFRSYEQYF. V and J are TRBV5-4 and TRBJ2-7, with D uncertain. The CDR3 runs 14 residues. CDR1 is SGHNT, CDR2 YYREEE, per germline (reference sequence). V gave up 3 bases and J gave up 1 base, with 11 bases separating them.